This T cell receptor (beta chain) was captured in a study of cytomegalovirus exposure and HLA in healthy donors. Study-wide results and limits: Serostatus for CMV was the only available immune exposure information.

Details on this clone: The target antigen is unknown.

With V trimmed by 5 bases and J by 9 bases, 16 bases remained unmatched. Germline CDR1 and CDR2: SGHAT and FQNNGV. The CDR3 contains 15 residues. PCR used 60 Vbeta primers and 13 Jbeta primers. TCRdb's table, derived via immunoSEQ multiplex PCR, lists solely in-frame clones and lacks some. This listing includes fewer than 85,000 clones. This chain links TRBV11-2 with TRBJ2-7, with 7 positions matching TRBD2. Source material: PBMCs. The receptor's source is a man younger than 45 in good health and CMV-seronegative. This chain's CDR3 is CASSVTPSGKGSQYF. For the CDR3, the DNA is TGTGCCAGCAGCGTAACCCCAAGCGGGAAGGGATCGCAGTACTTC.